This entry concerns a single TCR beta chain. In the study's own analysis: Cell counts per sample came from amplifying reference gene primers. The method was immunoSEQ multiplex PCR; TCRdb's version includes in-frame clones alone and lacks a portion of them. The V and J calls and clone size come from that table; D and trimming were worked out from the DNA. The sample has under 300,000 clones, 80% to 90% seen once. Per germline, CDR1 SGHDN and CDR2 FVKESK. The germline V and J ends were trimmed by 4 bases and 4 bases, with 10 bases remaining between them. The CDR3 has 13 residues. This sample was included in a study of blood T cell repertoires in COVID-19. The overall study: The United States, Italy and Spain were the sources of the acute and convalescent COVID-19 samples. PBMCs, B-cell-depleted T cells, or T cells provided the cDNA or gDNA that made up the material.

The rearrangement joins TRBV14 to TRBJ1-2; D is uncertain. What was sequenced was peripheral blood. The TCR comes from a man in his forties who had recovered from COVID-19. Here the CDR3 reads CASSLGLSYGYTF. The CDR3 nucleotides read TGTGCCAGCAGCCTCGGACTGAGCTATGGCTACACCTTC.